Each of the 28 T cell receptor beta chains below was sequenced from the same sample in a study of cytotoxic CD8 clonotypes in ibrutinib-treated CLL. This table comes from immunoSEQ multiplex PCR, and its TCRdb copy is limited to in-frame clones, with some not included. The sample yields 250,000 or so clones, around 70% seen once. Sequencing used PBMCs, obtained after 24 months of ibrutinib treatment. These TCRs come from a human donor with chronic lymphocytic leukemia.

The V gene is TRBV28, the J gene TRBJ1-4, with D perhaps matching TRBD1 (5 bases). Germline V lookup: CDR1 MDHEN, CDR2 SYDVKM. The ends were cut back, 6 bases at V and 0 bases at J, with 14 bases in the middle. This CDR3 region has 16 residues. DNA for the CDR3: TGTGCCAGCAGATCCGAAGGGGCAACAACTAATGAAAAACTGTTTTTT. Translated, it gives CASRSEGATTNEKLFF.

The CDR3 region has the DNA TGTGCCAGTAGTATTTCTTCCCTAGCGGGATACGAGCAGTACTTC. Its protein product is CASSISSLAGYEQYF. The rearrangement links TRBV19 to TRBJ2-7, with TRBD2 identical over 9 bases. V dropped 3 bases and J dropped 4; count of bases not matched to a gene: 7. The CDR3 is 15 amino acids. Germline V gives CDR1 LNHDA, CDR2 SQIVND (reference sequence).

The genes are TRBV29-1 and TRBJ1-4; D remains ambiguous. This CDR3 is built from 13 residues. The germline gives CDR1 SQVTM, CDR2 ANQGSEA. V lost 4 bases to trimming and J lost 5 bases, with 11 bases between them. CDR3 region: CSVVGEPNEKLFF. CDR3 coding DNA: TGCAGCGTTGTCGGGGAACCCAATGAAAAACTGTTTTTT.

The gene calls are TRBV19 and TRBJ2-1; TRBD2 aligns across 9 bases. The CDR3 consists of 14 residues. Trimming at V came to 10 bases and at J to 4 bases, leaving 8 bases not matched to a gene. In germline, CDR1 is LNHDA, CDR2 SQIVND (reference sequence). The CDR3 reads CATQRLAGYNEQFF. The CDR3 DNA reads as TGTGCCACCCAACGGCTAGCGGGGTACAATGAGCAGTTCTTC.

This clone was detected only a few times. The chain is built from TRBV6-6 and TRBJ2-5, with 7 bases matching TRBD1. The trim removed 7 bases at V and 0 bases at J, leaving 5 bases unmatched. Germline CDR1 and CDR2: MNHNY and SVGAGI (reference sequence). The length of the CDR3 is 14 residues. CDR3 sequence reads: CASTWDRDQETQYF. The CDR3 region has the DNA TGTGCCAGCACTTGGGACAGAGACCAAGAGACCCAGTACTTC.

This clone was counted only a few times. The same CDR3 arises from other DNA sequences in this sample as well. The chain couples TRBV6-5 to TRBJ2-7; no firm D call. Between the trimmed V and J ends, which lost 2 bases and 2 bases, there was a span of 7 bases. Germline V gene sequence: CDR1 MNHEY, CDR2 SVGAGI. This CDR3 has 13 amino acids. CDR3 in amino acids: CASSYAPTYEQYF. CDR3 nucleotide sequence: TGTGCCAGCAGTTACGCCCCCACCTACGAGCAGTACTTC.

This clone was picked up a small number of times. CDR3 in amino acids: CASSPLAGLADTQYF. The CDR3 DNA is TGTGCCAGCTCACCTCTAGCGGGACTAGCAGATACGCAGTATTTT. The chain couples TRBV18 to TRBJ2-3, with 9 positions matching TRBD2. Per germline, CDR1 KGHSH and CDR2 LQKENI. V gave up 3 bases and J gave up 4 bases; unmatched junction bases: 5. CDR3 length: 15 amino acids.

This clone showed up just a few times. This chain joins TRBV20-1 and TRBJ1-4; D remains unclear. The CDR3 is 8 residues long. V was clipped by 2 bases and J by 11 bases, with 0 bases between them. Germline V lookup: CDR1 DFQATT, CDR2 SNEGSKA (reference sequence). Here the CDR3 DNA reads TGCAGTGCTAGAAAACTGTTTTTT. Protein sequence: CSARKLFF.

The chain couples TRBV27 to TRBJ1-5; the match to TRBD1 covers 7 bases. This CDR3 has 16 amino acids. Germline CDR1 reads MNHEY; CDR2 reads SMNVEV (reference sequence). V shed 8 bases and J 2 bases; nucleotides not matched to a gene: 12. This CDR3 reads CASGAGGLGGNQPQHF. CDR3 in DNA: TGTGCCAGCGGGGCAGGGGGTCTGGGAGGCAATCAGCCCCAGCATTTT.

The V call is TRBV27, the J call TRBJ1-2; D unclear. The CDR3 runs 13 residues. V lost 6 bases and J lost 8, with 16 bases in between. The germline V gene encodes CDR1 MNHEY and CDR2 SMNVEV (reference sequence). DNA of the CDR3: TGTGCCAGCAGCCCAGGCGGGGTCTGGGGCTACACCTTC. It codes for CASSPGGVWGYTF.

The genes are TRBV6-6 and TRBJ2-7, with D tentatively TRBD1 or TRBD2 (5 bases each). The length of the CDR3 is 13 residues. CDR1 and CDR2 (germline): MNHNY, SVGAGI (reference sequence). V dropped 6 bases and J dropped 4 bases, with 13 bases sitting between them. DNA for the CDR3: TGTGCCAGCAGGGGGCCGTCGGGGTACGAGCAGTACTTC. Its translation: CASRGPSGYEQYF.

J is TRBJ1-1 and V is TRBV6-5, with no clear D. The CDR3 has 11 amino acids. Trimming took off 10 bases at V and 4 bases at J, with 10 bases between the two ends. Germline CDR1 MNHEY, CDR2 SVGAGI. The CDR3 DNA follows: TGTGCCACCTCTATGGGCACTGAAGCTTTCTTT. The encoded protein is CATSMGTEAFF.

V usage is TRBV5-8 and J usage is TRBJ1-1, with D maybe TRBD1 (5 bases). Germline V CDR1 and CDR2: SGHTS, YDEGEE. CDR3 length: 12 amino acids. Trimming pared 3 bases from V and 4 bases from J, leaving 7 bases between. Here the CDR3 DNA reads TGTGCCAGCAGCTGGGGGGGCACTGAAGCTTTCTTT. This sequence encodes CASSWGGTEAFF.

This chain connects TRBV11-2 to TRBJ2-1, with TRBD1 matching over 7 bases. Germline V lookup: CDR1 SGHAT, CDR2 FQNNGV. CDR3 length equals 14 residues. The trim removed 4 bases at V and 2 bases at J, leaving 2 bases unmatched. The CDR3 is CASSSTGTYNEQFF. The CDR3 DNA reads as TGTGCCAGCAGCTCGACAGGGACCTACAATGAGCAGTTCTTC.

V and J are TRBV7-9 and TRBJ2-7, with unresolved D. The germline V and J ends were trimmed by 6 bases and 3 bases, with 9 bases remaining between them. The CDR3 covers 12 residues. CDR1 and CDR2 from the germline V gene are SEHNR and FQNEAQ (reference sequence). CDR3 bases: TGTGCCAGCAGAGCAGGCGGCTACGAGCAGTACTTC. Translated: CASRAGGYEQYF.

The chain carries TRBV5-1 and TRBJ2-1, with unresolved D. Germline V CDR1 and CDR2: SGHRS, YFSETQ. The ends were cut back, 2 bases at V and 5 bases at J, with 11 bases in the middle. The CDR3 has 14 residues. CDR3 sequence (DNA): TGCGCCAGCAGCTTACTCAAGTCGAACAATGAGCAGTTCTTC. Amino acids: CASSLLKSNNEQFF. Looking up the rest from reference TRBV5-1 and TRBJ2-1 gives the full variable domain: KAGVTQTPRYLIKTRGQQVTLSCSPISGHRSVSWYQQTPGQGLQFLFEYFSETQRNKGNFPGRFSGRQFSNSRSEMNVSTLELGDSALYLCASSLLKSNNEQFFGPGTRLTVL.

This clone was seen a handful of times. V is TRBV30 and J is TRBJ1-5, with unresolved D. The germline V and J ends were trimmed by 0 bases and 3 bases, with 3 bases remaining between them. Germline V CDR1 and CDR2: GTSNPN, SVGIG (reference sequence). This CDR3 is built from 12 residues. The CDR3 reads CAWSVLNQPQHF. The CDR3, as DNA: TGTGCCTGGAGTGTACTCAATCAGCCCCAGCATTTT.

V is TRBV30 and J is TRBJ2-5, with D perhaps assigned TRBD1 or TRBD2 (5 bases each). There are 13 residues in the CDR3. V lost 3 bases and J lost 5, with 13 bases in between. CDR1 is GTSNPN and CDR2 is SVGIG in the germline V gene (reference sequence). The DNA for the CDR3 is TGTGCCTGGAGCCGAAGGGGCGGGGAGACCCAGTACTTC. Translation: CAWSRRGGETQYF.

The V and J genes are TRBV28 and TRBJ2-5; unclear D gene. The CDR3 is made up of 13 amino acids. Trimming took off 8 bases at V and 1 base at J, with 11 bases between the two ends. Germline CDR1 is MDHEN and CDR2 is SYDVKM. The CDR3 DNA sequence: TGTGCCAGCCCTAGGTCCGTCCAAGAGACCCAGTACTTC. Protein product: CASPRSVQETQYF.

In DNA, the CDR3 is TGTGCCAGCAGCCAAGAGGGGCAGGGGGTAAGCGAGCAGTACTTC. Translation: CASSQEGQGVSEQYF. The chain uses TRBV14 and TRBJ2-7, with TRBD1 matching over 7 bases. The CDR3 consists of 15 residues. V dropped 0 bases and J dropped 6; count of bases not matched to a gene: 8. CDR1 is SGHDN, CDR2 FVKESK, per germline.

The chain uses TRBV12-5 and TRBJ2-1; 7 bases are a match to TRBD2. This CDR3 region has 15 residues. J was trimmed by 5 bases and V by 7 bases; bases with no gene match: 11. Germline V lookup: CDR1 LGHNT, CDR2 FRNRAP. CDR3 protein: CASVEGGPLDNEQFF. The CDR3 DNA follows: TGTGCTAGTGTTGAGGGAGGGCCTCTAGACAATGAGCAGTTCTTC.

This clone was detected a few times. V is TRBV7-9 and J is TRBJ1-5; D may be TRBD1 (6 bases). CDR1 and CDR2 from the germline V gene are SEHNR and FQNEAQ (reference sequence). The CDR3 extends over 17 amino acids. The V end lost 1 base, the J end lost 5 bases, and 18 bases lay between the germline ends. Here the CDR3 DNA reads TGTGCCAGCAGCTTAGACCGGGGACACTTAACGCATCAGCCCCAGCATTTT. Protein: CASSLDRGHLTHQPQHF.

This clone was detected ten times or more. This chain links TRBV30 with TRBJ1-1; 7 positions match TRBD1. Germline V gene data show CDR1 as GTSNPN and CDR2 as SVGIG (reference sequence). The V segment lost 1 base and the J segment 4 bases; nucleotides outside the gene matches: 3. This CDR3 contains 13 residues. CDR3 loop: CAWSGQGGTEAFF. CDR3 DNA: TGTGCCTGGAGTGGACAGGGAGGCACTGAAGCTTTCTTT.

The chain couples TRBV10-3 to TRBJ1-1; perhaps TRBD1 as D (5 bases). The CDR3 is made up of 12 amino acids. Trimming stripped 7 bases from V and 5 bases from J, with 11 bases between. Germline values: CDR1 ENHRY, CDR2 SYGVKD. Here the CDR3 DNA reads TGTGCCATCAACCACCCAGGGACTGAAGCTTTCTTT. This encodes CAINHPGTEAFF.

The rearrangement uses TRBV28 and TRBJ2-7, with D possibly being TRBD1 (6 bases). The germline V gene has CDR1 MDHEN and CDR2 SYDVKM. V shed 5 bases and J shed 4 bases, with 12 bases lying between them. This CDR3 has 13 amino acids. This CDR3 is CASSLTGKYEQYF. CDR3 nucleotide sequence: TGTGCCAGCAGTCTTACAGGGAAATACGAGCAGTACTTC.

This clone was counted a few times. V gene TRBV6-5 combines with J gene TRBJ1-5; the match to TRBD1 covers 8 bases. The CDR3 runs to 12 residues. The trim removed 6 bases at V and 9 bases at J, leaving 4 bases unmatched. In germline, CDR1 is MNHEY, CDR2 SVGAGI. The CDR3 DNA sequence: TGTGCCAGCAGCAATACAGGGGGGCCCCAGCATTTT. Its translation: CASSNTGGPQHF.

The chain is built from TRBV6-6 and TRBJ1-2; D not resolved. Germline V gene lookup returns CDR1 MNHNY and CDR2 SVGAGI (reference sequence). The CDR3 contains 13 residues. V lost 5 bases, J lost 10 bases, and 17 bases lay in between. The CDR3 sequence is CASSPETPPHYTF. CDR3 nucleotide sequence: TGTGCCAGCAGTCCCGAGACTCCCCCACACTACACCTTC.

This clone has a handful of counts. Written as DNA, the CDR3 is TGCGCCAGCAGCTTGGCAGGGACACCTAGCACAGATACGCAGTATTTT. Amino acids: CASSLAGTPSTDTQYF. The chain is built from TRBV5-1 and TRBJ2-3, with D possibly matching TRBD1 (6 bases). Trimming took 0 bases from V and 0 from J, leaving 11 bases between them. CDR3 size: 16 residues. In germline, CDR1 is SGHRS, CDR2 YFSETQ.